Presented here are 26 T cell receptor beta chains from one specimen sequenced in a study of OX40 agonist ivuxolimab in advanced cancers. The method was immunoSEQ multiplex PCR; TCRdb's version includes in-frame clones alone and lacks a portion of them. Counted here are some 86,000 clones, about 94% occurring once; the ten biggest clones make up 8.5% to 10%. The sample here was CD4+ or CD8+ T cells sorted from blood, taken in a trial of the OX40 agonist ivuxolimab. Receptors were obtained from an adult with an advanced solid tumor such as melanoma, head and neck, liver or kidney cancer.

The CDR3 is CANPVSRQREQYF. The CDR3 DNA sequence: TGTGCCAACCCCGTTTCTCGACAGCGCGAGCAGTACTTC. J is TRBJ2-7 and V is TRBV6-4; perhaps TRBD1 as D (5 bases). The V gene lost 10 bases and the J gene lost 6 bases, with 19 bases spanning the gap. CDR1 and CDR2 from the germline V gene are MRHNA and SNTAGT. The CDR3 is 13 residues long.

The rearrangement joins TRBV28 to TRBJ2-7, with D possibly being TRBD1 (6 bases). Germline V gives CDR1 MDHEN, CDR2 SYDVKM. V was shortened by 7 bases and J by 2 bases, with 12 bases between the two germline ends. The CDR3 length is 13 residues. For the CDR3, the DNA is TGTGCCAGCACTCCACAGGGTCCCTACGAGCAGTACTTC. As protein: CASTPQGPYEQYF.

J is TRBJ2-3 and V is TRBV27; D gene uncertain. Per germline, CDR1 MNHEY and CDR2 SMNVEV (reference sequence). The CDR3 has 12 residues. V was clipped by 5 bases and J by 14 bases, with 17 bases between them. The CDR3 DNA follows: TGTGCCAGCAGTCTCTTGCGAGACTCTGCGTATTTT. This sequence encodes CASSLLRDSAYF.

The V and J genes are TRBV29-1 and TRBJ2-5; 9 bases line up with TRBD1. Germline CDR1 and CDR2: SQVTM and ANQGSEA. The CDR3 consists of 13 residues. V gave up 3 bases and J gave up 4 bases; unmatched junction bases: 3. This CDR3 is CSVETGGRETQYF. CDR3 DNA: TGCAGCGTTGAGACAGGGGGGCGAGAGACCCAGTACTTC.

This chain links TRBV6-1 with TRBJ2-1, with 13 positions matching TRBD2. The CDR3 is 15 amino acids. After removal of 4 bases from V and 5 bases from J, the junction contained 2 bases not matched to a gene. Per germline, CDR1 MNHNS and CDR2 SASEGT. The CDR3 loop reads CASSALAGGDNEQFF. Written as DNA, the CDR3 is TGTGCCAGCAGTGCACTAGCGGGAGGGGACAATGAGCAGTTCTTC.

This chain uses TRBV6-5 with TRBJ1-1, with D tentatively TRBD1 (5 bases). Germline V CDR1 and CDR2: MNHEY, SVGAGI. The length of the CDR3 is 15 residues. Trimming took 2 bases from V and 7 from J, leaving 17 bases between them. CDR3 bases: TGTGCCAGCAGTTACGGTCCGGGGGTGTCCGGTGAAGCTTTCTTT. Translation gives CASSYGPGVSGEAFF.

The V and J genes are TRBV5-5 and TRBJ1-4; no reliable D call. Trimming left V 1 base short and J 7 bases short, with 17 bases between. This CDR3 is built from 16 residues. Germline loops: CDR1 SGHKS, CDR2 YYEKEE (reference sequence). The DNA of the CDR3 is TGTGCCAGCAGCTTGAGGCAGGAGGAAGTGGGTGAAAAACTGTTTTTT. The encoded protein is CASSLRQEEVGEKLFF. The full variable domain, completed using reference TRBV5-5 and TRBJ1-4, is DAGVTQSPTHLIKTRGQQVTLRCSPISGHKSVSWYQQVLGQGPQFIFQYYEKEERGRGNFPDRFSARQFPNYSSELNVNALLLGDSALYLCASSLRQEEVGEKLFFGSGTQLSVL.

The rearrangement joins TRBV4-3 to TRBJ2-1; D uncertain. Trimming took off 0 bases at V and 8 bases at J, with 11 bases between the two ends. This CDR3 spans 14 amino acids. Germline assignment: CDR1 LGHNA and CDR2 YSLEER. CDR3 coding DNA: TGCGCCAGCAGCCAAGATCAGGTCGGCGATGAGCAGTTCTTC. It yields the protein CASSQDQVGDEQFF.

The V call is TRBV19, the J call TRBJ1-2; 11 bases map to TRBD1. This CDR3 has 11 residues. Germline-derived CDR1 and CDR2 are LNHDA and SQIVND (reference sequence). The J segment lost 8 bases and the V segment lost 11 bases, leaving 4 bases of the junction unmatched. The CDR3 DNA reads TGTGCCGGATGGACAGGGGGCGGCTACACCTTC. It translates to CAGWTGGGYTF.

The V gene is TRBV29-1, the J gene TRBJ1-1; D is undetermined. CDR1 and CDR2 (germline): SQVTM, ANQGSEA. V was cut by 6 bases and J by 2 bases, with 16 bases left in between. There are 14 residues in the CDR3. This CDR3 is CSVYLSDVNTEAFF. In nucleotides, the CDR3 is TGCAGCGTCTATCTCTCGGACGTTAACACTGAAGCTTTCTTT.

The chain has TRBV19 and TRBJ2-2, with D tentatively TRBD2 (5 bases). CDR1 is LNHDA and CDR2 is SQIVND in the germline V gene (reference sequence). V lost 4 bases to trimming and J lost 4 bases, with 13 bases between them. The CDR3 spans 15 residues. CDR3 sequence: CASSTRREITGELFF. CDR3 DNA: TGTGCCAGTAGTACCCGACGGGAAATCACCGGGGAGCTGTTTTTT. The entire variable domain, with the rest obtained from reference TRBV19 and TRBJ2-2, is as follows: DGGITQSPKYLFRKEGQNVTLSCEQNLNHDAMYWYRQDPGQGLRLIYYSQIVNDFQKGDIAEGYSVSREKKESFPLTVTSAQKNPTAFYLCASSTRREITGELFFGEGSRLTVL.

The chain employs TRBV28 and TRBJ1-5, with D uncertain. The CDR3 has 13 residues. Germline V lookup: CDR1 MDHEN, CDR2 SYDVKM. V lost 6 bases and J 9 bases, leaving 15 bases between the germline ends. The CDR3 DNA sequence: TGTGCCAGCAGCCTTCTCCCTTTTGGGCCCCAGCATTTT. Translated, it gives CASSLLPFGPQHF.

The genes are TRBV11-1 and TRBJ2-1; 10 bases map to TRBD2. The CDR3 sequence is 14 residues long. With V trimmed by 5 bases and J by 7 bases, 5 bases remained unmatched. Germline-derived CDR1 and CDR2 are SGHAT and FQDESV (reference sequence). CDR3 nucleotides: TGTGCCAGCAGCCTAAATAGCGGGAGGAATGAGCAGTTCTTC. Residues: CASSLNSGRNEQFF.

This clone was observed once. The rearrangement links TRBV9 to TRBJ1-4; D unresolved. The CDR3 is 15 amino acids. The germline V and J ends were trimmed by 3 bases and 4 bases, with 13 bases remaining between them. The germline V gene has CDR1 SGDLS and CDR2 YYNGEE. The CDR3 nucleotides are TGTGCCAGCAGCGCCGGCCCACGCGGTAATGAAAAACTGTTTTTT. This encodes CASSAGPRGNEKLFF.

This clone has a single count. This chain uses TRBV11-1 with TRBJ1-1, with a weak D call TRBD1 (6 bases). Per the germline V gene, CDR1 is SGHAT and CDR2 is FQDESV (reference sequence). The germline V and J ends were trimmed by 5 bases and 9 bases, with 13 bases remaining between them. The CDR3 extends over 12 amino acids. The CDR3 loop reads CASSGTGTKAFF. The CDR3 coding sequence is TGTGCCAGCAGCGGAACCGGGACAAAAGCTTTCTTT.

The genes are TRBV6-5 and TRBJ1-2; D is perhaps TRBD1 (6 bases). Germline-derived CDR1 and CDR2 are MNHEY and SVGAGI. This CDR3 region has 12 residues. Trimming pared 5 bases from V and 7 bases from J, leaving 11 bases between. The CDR3 region is CASSGQPSGYTF. The CDR3 nucleotides are TGTGCCAGCAGTGGACAGCCCTCTGGCTACACCTTC.

The J gene is TRBJ2-7, the V gene TRBV10-2; TRBD1 matches at 7 bases. The length of the CDR3 is 15 residues. V shed 7 bases and J 0 bases; nucleotides not matched to a gene: 9. CDR1 and CDR2 (germline): WSHSY, SAAADI. The CDR3 spells CASIEQGTHSYEQYF. The DNA for the CDR3 is TGCGCCAGCATAGAACAGGGGACCCACTCCTACGAGCAGTACTTC.

This chain joins TRBV2 and TRBJ2-7, with D perhaps TRBD1 or TRBD2 (5 bases each). Per the germline V gene, CDR1 is SNHLY and CDR2 is FYNNEI. The CDR3 runs to 15 residues. Trimming removed 1 base at V and 6 bases at J, with 16 bases between. The CDR3 nucleotides are TGTGCCAGCAGTGAAGATGGGACGGCAGGACGCGAGCAGTACTTC. Translated, it gives CASSEDGTAGREQYF.

J is TRBJ2-3 and V is TRBV19, with TRBD1 as a possible D gene (6 bases). V was pared by 5 bases and J by 3 bases, with 15 bases between. Per the germline V gene, CDR1 is LNHDA and CDR2 is SQIVND (reference sequence). The CDR3 is 15 residues long. As DNA, the CDR3 is TGTGCCAGTAGTGCCGGACAGTCGAGGACAGATACGCAGTATTTT. Its protein product is CASSAGQSRTDTQYF. The entire variable domain, with the rest obtained from reference TRBV19 and TRBJ2-3, is as follows: DGGITQSPKYLFRKEGQNVTLSCEQNLNHDAMYWYRQDPGQGLRLIYYSQIVNDFQKGDIAEGYSVSREKKESFPLTVTSAQKNPTAFYLCASSAGQSRTDTQYFGPGTRLTVL.

This clone was picked up one time. The chain combines TRBV28 with TRBJ2-1, with 7 bases identical to TRBD2. The CDR3 has 15 residues. Germline V gene data show CDR1 as MDHEN and CDR2 as SYDVKM. With 3 bases clipped from V and 3 bases from J, the junction kept 5 bases outside the gene matches. The CDR3 sequence: CASSFASGVYNEQFF. The DNA of the CDR3 is TGTGCCAGCAGTTTTGCCAGCGGGGTCTACAATGAGCAGTTCTTC.

The V gene is TRBV7-3, the J gene TRBJ1-1; D is perhaps TRBD1 (5 bases). The CDR3 sequence is 12 residues long. Trimming took off 5 bases at V and 7 bases at J, with 11 bases between the two ends. Per germline, CDR1 SGHTA and CDR2 FQGTGA. For the CDR3, the DNA is TGTGCCAGCAGCACCCGGGACGGTGAAGCTTTCTTT. Residues: CASSTRDGEAFF.

The chain links TRBV7-2 to TRBJ2-5, with a tentative D call TRBD2 (6 bases). With the DNA end fitting TRBJ2-7 better, the J assignment may be wrong. Germline values: CDR1 SGHTA, CDR2 FQGNSA. This CDR3 region has 17 residues. CDR3 region: CASSLGGWADYSYEQYF. The CDR3 coding sequence is TGTGCCAGCAGCTTAGGCGGCTGGGCGGACTACTCCTACGAGCAGTACTTC.

The V and J genes are TRBV19 and TRBJ2-1; 8 bases line up with TRBD2. Per germline, CDR1 LNHDA and CDR2 SQIVND (reference sequence). The V and J ends lost 5 bases and 3 bases, in that order; junction bases with no gene match: 6. The length of the CDR3 is 15 residues. The chain's CDR3 is CASSDERGFYNEQFF. Written as DNA, the CDR3 is TGTGCCAGTAGTGATGAGCGGGGGTTCTACAATGAGCAGTTCTTC.

V and J are TRBV11-2 and TRBJ1-5; possible D gene TRBD1, 5 bases. Germline V CDR1 and CDR2: SGHAT, FQNNGV. The CDR3 runs to 16 residues. Trimming stripped 0 bases from V and 0 bases from J, with 9 bases between. This CDR3 reads CASSLDQGASNQPQHF. The CDR3 DNA reads as TGTGCCAGCAGCTTAGATCAGGGAGCTAGCAATCAGCCCCAGCATTTT. Based on the CDR3 plus reference TRBV11-2 and TRBJ1-5, the full variable domain is EAGVAQSPRYKIIEKRQSVAFWCNPISGHATLYWYQQILGQGPKLLIQFQNNGVVDDSQLPKDRFSAERLKGVDSTLKIQPAKLEDSAVYLCASSLDQGASNQPQHFGDGTRLSIL.

The table lists this clone with a few counts. The gene calls are TRBV30 and TRBJ1-5; tentative D call: TRBD1 (5 bases). Trimming cost V 8 bases and J 3 bases, with 11 bases left between them. The CDR3 loop spans 12 amino acids. Germline values: CDR1 GTSNPN, CDR2 SVGIG (reference sequence). This CDR3 reads CAGGRDNQPQHF. The CDR3 nucleotides are TGTGCCGGAGGCAGGGACAATCAGCCCCAGCATTTT.

V gene TRBV28 combines with J gene TRBJ2-2; weak D call: TRBD1 (6 bases). CDR1 is MDHEN and CDR2 is SYDVKM in the germline V gene. The length of the CDR3 is 14 residues. Trimming shortened V by 4 bases and J by 4 bases, and 10 bases separated the two germline ends. CDR3 coding DNA: TGTGCCAGCAGTTCCACAGGGACCACCGGGGAGCTGTTTTTT. It specifies CASSSTGTTGELFF.